This T cell receptor beta chain was profiled in a study of beta chain features in type 1 diabetes. TCRB transcripts that were expressed got sequenced, as all of the isolated RNA had been reverse transcribed. Naive, central memory and regulatory T cell samples averaged around 3.8 million reads. Assay: immunoSEQ multiplex PCR; the TCRdb copy retains only in-frame clones and omits some. Of around 320,000 clones listed, about 14% are singletons. Whole-study results and caveats: Within each of all four CD4+ subsets, Type 1 diabetes patients had TCRB CDR3s that were moderately but significantly shorter.

The germline CDR1 and CDR2 sequences are SGHNT and YYREEE (reference sequence). There are 14 residues in the CDR3. Central memory, naive, regulatory and stem cell-like memory CD4+ cells were sorted by CD45RO/CCR7/CD25/CD127/CD95/CD27. Comments on this clone: Its antigen is currently unknown. A read error may produce the germline difference seen at one junction end.

J is TRBJ1-1 and V is TRBV5-4; D ambiguous. The sequencing input was central memory CD4+ T cells from blood. This sequence was found in a young man in good health. DNA of the CDR3: TGCGCCAGCAGCCAAGGTGGCGTCACCACTGAAGCTTTCTTT. It is translated as CASSQGGVTTEAFF.